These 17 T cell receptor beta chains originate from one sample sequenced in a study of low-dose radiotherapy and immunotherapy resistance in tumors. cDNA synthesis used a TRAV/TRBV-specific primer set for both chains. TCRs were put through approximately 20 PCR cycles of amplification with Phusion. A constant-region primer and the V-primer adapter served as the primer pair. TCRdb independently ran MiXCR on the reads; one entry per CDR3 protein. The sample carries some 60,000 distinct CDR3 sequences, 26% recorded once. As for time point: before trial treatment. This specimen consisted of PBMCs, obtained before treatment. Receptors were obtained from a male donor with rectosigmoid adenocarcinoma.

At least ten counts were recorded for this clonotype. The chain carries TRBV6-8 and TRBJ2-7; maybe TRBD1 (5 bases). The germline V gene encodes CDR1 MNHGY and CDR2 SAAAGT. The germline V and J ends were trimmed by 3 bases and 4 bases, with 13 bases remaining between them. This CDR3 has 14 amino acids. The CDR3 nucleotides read TGTGCCAGCAGTTATTCTCCAGGGCGGTACGAGCAGTACTTC. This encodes CASSYSPGRYEQYF.

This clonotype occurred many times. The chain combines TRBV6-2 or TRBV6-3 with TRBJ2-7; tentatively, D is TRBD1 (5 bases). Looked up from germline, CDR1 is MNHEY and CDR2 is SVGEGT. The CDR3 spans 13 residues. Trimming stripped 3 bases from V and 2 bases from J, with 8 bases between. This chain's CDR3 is CASSYDRTYEQYF. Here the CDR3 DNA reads TGTGCCAGCAGTTATGACAGAACCTACGAGCAGTACTTC.

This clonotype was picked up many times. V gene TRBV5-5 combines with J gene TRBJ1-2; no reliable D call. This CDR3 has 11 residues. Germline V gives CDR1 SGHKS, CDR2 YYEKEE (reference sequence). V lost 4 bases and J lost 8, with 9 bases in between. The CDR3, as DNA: TGTGCCAGCAGCCGGACTGGGGGCTACACCTTC. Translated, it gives CASSRTGGYTF. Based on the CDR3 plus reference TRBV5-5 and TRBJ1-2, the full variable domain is DAGVTQSPTHLIKTRGQQVTLRCSPISGHKSVSWYQQVLGQGPQFIFQYYEKEERGRGNFPDRFSARQFPNYSSELNVNALLLGDSALYLCASSRTGGYTFGSGTRLTVV.

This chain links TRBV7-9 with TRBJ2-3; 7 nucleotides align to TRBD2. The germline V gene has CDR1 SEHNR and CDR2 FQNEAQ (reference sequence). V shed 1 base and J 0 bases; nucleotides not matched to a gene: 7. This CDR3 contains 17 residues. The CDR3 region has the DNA TGTGCCAGCAGCTTAGGCTCAGGTAGCGGGAGCACAGATACGCAGTATTTT. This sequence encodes CASSLGSGSGSTDTQYF.

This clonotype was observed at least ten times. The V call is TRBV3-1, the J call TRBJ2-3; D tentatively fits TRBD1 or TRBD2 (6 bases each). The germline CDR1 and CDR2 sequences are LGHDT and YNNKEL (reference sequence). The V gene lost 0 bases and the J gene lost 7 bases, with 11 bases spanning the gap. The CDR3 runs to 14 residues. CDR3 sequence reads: CASSQEGGTYTQYF. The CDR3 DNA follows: TGTGCCAGCAGCCAAGAGGGGGGCACCTATACGCAGTATTTT.

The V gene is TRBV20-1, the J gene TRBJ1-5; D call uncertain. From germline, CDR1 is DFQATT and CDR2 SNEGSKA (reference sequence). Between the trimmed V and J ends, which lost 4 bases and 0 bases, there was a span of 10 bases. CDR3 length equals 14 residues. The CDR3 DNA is TGCAGTGCTAACGACATAAATAGCAATCAGCCCCAGCATTTT. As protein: CSANDINSNQPQHF.

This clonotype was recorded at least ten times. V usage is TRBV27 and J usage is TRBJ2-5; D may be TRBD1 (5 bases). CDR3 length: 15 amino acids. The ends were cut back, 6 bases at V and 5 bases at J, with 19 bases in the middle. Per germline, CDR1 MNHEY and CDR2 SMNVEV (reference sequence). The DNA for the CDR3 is TGTGCCAGCAGGAAAAGGCAGGGATGGGGTGAGACCCAGTACTTC. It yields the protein CASRKRQGWGETQYF.

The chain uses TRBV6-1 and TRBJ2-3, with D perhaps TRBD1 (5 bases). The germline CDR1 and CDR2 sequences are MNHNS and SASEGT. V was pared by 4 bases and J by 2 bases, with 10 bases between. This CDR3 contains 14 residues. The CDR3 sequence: CASSGQPDTDTQYF. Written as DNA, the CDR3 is TGTGCCAGCAGTGGACAGCCGGACACAGATACGCAGTATTTT.

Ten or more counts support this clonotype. CDR3 sequence (DNA): TGTGCCATCAGTGAGTCGGAAGCGGGAGGACTATACGAGCAGTACTTC. Translating gives CAISESEAGGLYEQYF. The chain carries TRBV10-3 and TRBJ2-7, with 9 nucleotides matching TRBD2. V was clipped by 0 bases and J by 4 bases; unmatched bases: 7. The CDR3 spans 16 residues. Looked up from germline, CDR1 is ENHRY and CDR2 is SYGVKD.

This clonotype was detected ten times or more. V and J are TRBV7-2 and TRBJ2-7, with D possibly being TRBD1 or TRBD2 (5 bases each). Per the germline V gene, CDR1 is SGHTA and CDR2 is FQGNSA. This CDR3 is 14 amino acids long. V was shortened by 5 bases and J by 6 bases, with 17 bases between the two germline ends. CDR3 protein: CASSPSFYGGEQYF. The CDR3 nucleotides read TGTGCCAGCAGCCCCAGTTTTTATGGGGGCGAGCAGTACTTC.

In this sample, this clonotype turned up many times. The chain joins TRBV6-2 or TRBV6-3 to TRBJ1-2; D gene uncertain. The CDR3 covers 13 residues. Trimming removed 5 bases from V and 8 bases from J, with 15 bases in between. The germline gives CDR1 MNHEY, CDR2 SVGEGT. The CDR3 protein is CASSTTSVGGYTF. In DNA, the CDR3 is TGTGCCAGCAGTACCACCAGCGTCGGAGGCTACACCTTC.

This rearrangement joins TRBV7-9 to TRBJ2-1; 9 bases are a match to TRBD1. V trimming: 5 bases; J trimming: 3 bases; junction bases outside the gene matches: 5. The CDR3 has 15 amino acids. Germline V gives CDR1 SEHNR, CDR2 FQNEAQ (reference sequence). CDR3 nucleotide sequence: TGTGCCAGCAGCCCGACAGGGGGGAACTACAATGAGCAGTTCTTC. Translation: CASSPTGGNYNEQFF.

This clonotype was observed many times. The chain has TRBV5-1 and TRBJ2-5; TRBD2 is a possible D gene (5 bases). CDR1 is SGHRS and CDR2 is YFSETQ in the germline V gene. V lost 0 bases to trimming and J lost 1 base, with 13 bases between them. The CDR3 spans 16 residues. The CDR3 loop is CASSLVPGLGQETQYF. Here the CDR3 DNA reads TGCGCCAGCAGCTTGGTTCCGGGGTTGGGCCAAGAGACCCAGTACTTC.

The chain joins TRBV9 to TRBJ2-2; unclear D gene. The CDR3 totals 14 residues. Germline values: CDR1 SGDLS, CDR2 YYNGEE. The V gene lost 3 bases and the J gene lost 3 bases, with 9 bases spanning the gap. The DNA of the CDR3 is TGTGCCAGCAGCGCCCTCGACTACACCGGGGAGCTGTTTTTT. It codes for CASSALDYTGELFF.

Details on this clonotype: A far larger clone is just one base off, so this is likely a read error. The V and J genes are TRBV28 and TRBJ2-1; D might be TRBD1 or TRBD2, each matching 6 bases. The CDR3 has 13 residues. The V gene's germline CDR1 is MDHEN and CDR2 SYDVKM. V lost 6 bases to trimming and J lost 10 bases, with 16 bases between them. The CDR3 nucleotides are TGTGCCAGCAGCTTGGGGGGCTCCTACGAGCAGTTCTTC. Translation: CASSLGGSYEQFF.

CDR3 sequence: CASSEALGASGGRSEQFF. DNA of the CDR3: TGTGCCAGCAGTGAAGCGCTTGGGGCGAGCGGAGGCCGGAGTGAGCAGTTCTTC. The genes are TRBV6-1 and TRBJ2-1, with D perhaps assigned TRBD1 or TRBD2 (5 bases each). This CDR3 contains 18 residues. V lost 0 bases, J lost 9 bases, and 24 bases lay in between. Per the germline V gene, CDR1 is MNHNS and CDR2 is SASEGT.

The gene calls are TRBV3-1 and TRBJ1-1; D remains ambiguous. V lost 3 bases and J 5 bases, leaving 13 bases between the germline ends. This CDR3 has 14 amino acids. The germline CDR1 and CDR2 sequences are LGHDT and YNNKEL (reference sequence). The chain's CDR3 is CASSQITDTTEAFF. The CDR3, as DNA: TGTGCCAGCAGCCAGATAACGGATACTACTGAAGCTTTCTTT.